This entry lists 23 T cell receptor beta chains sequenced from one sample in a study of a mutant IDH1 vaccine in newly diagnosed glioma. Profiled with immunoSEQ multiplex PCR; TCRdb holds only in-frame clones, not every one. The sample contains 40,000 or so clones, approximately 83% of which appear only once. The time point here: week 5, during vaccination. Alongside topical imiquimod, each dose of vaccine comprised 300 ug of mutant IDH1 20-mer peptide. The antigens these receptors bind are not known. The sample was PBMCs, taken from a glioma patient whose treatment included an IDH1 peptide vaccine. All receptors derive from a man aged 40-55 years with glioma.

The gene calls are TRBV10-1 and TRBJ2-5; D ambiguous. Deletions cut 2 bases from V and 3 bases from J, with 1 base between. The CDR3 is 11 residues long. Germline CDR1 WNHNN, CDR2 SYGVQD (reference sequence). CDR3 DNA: TGCGCCAGCAGTGAGGAAGAGACCCAGTACTTC. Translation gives CASSEEETQYF.

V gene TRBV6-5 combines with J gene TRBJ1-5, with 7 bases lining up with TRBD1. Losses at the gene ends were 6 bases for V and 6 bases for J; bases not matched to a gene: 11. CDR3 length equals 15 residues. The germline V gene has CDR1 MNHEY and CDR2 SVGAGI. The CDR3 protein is CASSPQGGGLQPQHF. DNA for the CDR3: TGTGCCAGCAGCCCCCAGGGGGGTGGGCTTCAGCCCCAGCATTTT.

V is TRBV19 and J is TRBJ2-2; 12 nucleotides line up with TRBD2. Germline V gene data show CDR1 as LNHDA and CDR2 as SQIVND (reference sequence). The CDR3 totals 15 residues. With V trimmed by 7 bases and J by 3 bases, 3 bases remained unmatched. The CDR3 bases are TGTGCCAGTAAACGACTAGCGGGAGACACCGGGGAGCTGTTTTTT. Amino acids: CASKRLAGDTGELFF. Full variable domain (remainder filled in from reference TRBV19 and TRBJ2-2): DGGITQSPKYLFRKEGQNVTLSCEQNLNHDAMYWYRQDPGQGLRLIYYSQIVNDFQKGDIAEGYSVSREKKESFPLTVTSAQKNPTAFYLCASKRLAGDTGELFFGEGSRLTVL.

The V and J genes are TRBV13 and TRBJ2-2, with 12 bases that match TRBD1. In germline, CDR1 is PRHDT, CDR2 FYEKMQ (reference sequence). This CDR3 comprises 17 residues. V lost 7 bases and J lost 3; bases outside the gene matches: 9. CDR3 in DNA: TGTGCCAGCACCTCTCTGGGACAGGGGGCTCACACCGGGGAGCTGTTTTTT. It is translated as CASTSLGQGAHTGELFF. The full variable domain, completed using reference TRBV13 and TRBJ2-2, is AAGVIQSPRHLIKEKRETATLKCYPIPRHDTVYWYQQGPGQDPQFLISFYEKMQSDKGSIPDRFSAQQFSDYHSELNMSSLELGDSALYFCASTSLGQGAHTGELFFGEGSRLTVL.

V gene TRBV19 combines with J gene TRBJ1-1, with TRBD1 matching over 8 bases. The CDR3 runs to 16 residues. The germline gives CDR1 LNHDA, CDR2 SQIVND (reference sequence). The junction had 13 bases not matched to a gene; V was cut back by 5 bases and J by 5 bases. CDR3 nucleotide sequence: TGTGCCAGTAGTTATCGATCGGGCAGGGGGCGAACTGAAGCTTTCTTT. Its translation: CASSYRSGRGRTEAFF. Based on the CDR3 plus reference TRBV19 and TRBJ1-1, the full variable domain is DGGITQSPKYLFRKEGQNVTLSCEQNLNHDAMYWYRQDPGQGLRLIYYSQIVNDFQKGDIAEGYSVSREKKESFPLTVTSAQKNPTAFYLCASSYRSGRGRTEAFFGQGTRLTVV.

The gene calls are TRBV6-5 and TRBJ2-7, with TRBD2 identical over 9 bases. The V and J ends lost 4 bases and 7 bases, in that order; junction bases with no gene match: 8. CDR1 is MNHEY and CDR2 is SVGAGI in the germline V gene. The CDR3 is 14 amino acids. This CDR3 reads CASSSASGDIEQYF. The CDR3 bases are TGTGCCAGCAGTTCAGCTAGCGGGGACATTGAGCAGTACTTC.

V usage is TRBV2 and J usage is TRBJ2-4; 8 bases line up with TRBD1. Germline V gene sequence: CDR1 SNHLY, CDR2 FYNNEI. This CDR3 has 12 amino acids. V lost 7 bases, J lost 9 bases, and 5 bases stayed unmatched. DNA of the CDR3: TGTGCCAGCACCCGGACAGGGAGCATTCAGTACTTC. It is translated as CASTRTGSIQYF.

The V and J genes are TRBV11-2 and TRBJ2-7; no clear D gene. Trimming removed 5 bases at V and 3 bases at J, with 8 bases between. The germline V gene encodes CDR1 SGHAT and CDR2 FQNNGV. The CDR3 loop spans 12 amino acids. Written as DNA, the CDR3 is TGTGCCAGCAGCCCCCGTGGCTACGAGCAGTACTTC. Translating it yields CASSPRGYEQYF.

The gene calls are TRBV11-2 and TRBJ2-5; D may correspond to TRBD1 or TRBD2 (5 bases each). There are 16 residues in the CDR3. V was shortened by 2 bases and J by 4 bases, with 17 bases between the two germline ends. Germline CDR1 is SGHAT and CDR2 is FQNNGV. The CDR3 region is CASSLLAGTFAETQYF. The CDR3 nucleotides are TGTGCCAGCAGCTTACTCGCAGGGACCTTTGCAGAGACCCAGTACTTC.

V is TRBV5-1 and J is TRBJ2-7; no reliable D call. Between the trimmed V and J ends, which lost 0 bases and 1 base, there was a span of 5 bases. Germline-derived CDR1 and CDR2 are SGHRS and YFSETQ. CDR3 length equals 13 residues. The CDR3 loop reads CASSLVRSYEQYF. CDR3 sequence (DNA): TGCGCCAGCAGCTTGGTTCGGTCCTACGAGCAGTACTTC. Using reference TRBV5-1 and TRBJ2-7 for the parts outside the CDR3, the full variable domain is KAGVTQTPRYLIKTRGQQVTLSCSPISGHRSVSWYQQTPGQGLQFLFEYFSETQRNKGNFPGRFSGRQFSNSRSEMNVSTLELGDSALYLCASSLVRSYEQYFGPGTRLTVT.

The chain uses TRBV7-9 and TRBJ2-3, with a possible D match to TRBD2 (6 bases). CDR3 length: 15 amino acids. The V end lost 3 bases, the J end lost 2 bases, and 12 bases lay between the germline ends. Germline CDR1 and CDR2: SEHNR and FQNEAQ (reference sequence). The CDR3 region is CASSFIGTVTDTQYF. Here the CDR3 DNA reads TGTGCCAGCAGCTTTATCGGGACTGTCACAGATACGCAGTATTTT.

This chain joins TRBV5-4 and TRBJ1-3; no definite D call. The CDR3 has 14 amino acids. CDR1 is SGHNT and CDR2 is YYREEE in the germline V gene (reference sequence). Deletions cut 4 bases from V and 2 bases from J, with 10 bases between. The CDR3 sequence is CASSPIGAGNTIYF. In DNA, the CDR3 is TGTGCCAGCAGCCCGATAGGAGCTGGAAACACCATATATTTT.

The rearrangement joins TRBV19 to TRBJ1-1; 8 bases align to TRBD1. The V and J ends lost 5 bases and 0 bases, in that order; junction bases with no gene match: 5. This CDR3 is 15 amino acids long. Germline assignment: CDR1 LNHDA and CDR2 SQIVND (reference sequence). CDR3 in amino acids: CASSFRTGLNTEAFF. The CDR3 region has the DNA TGTGCCAGTAGTTTCCGGACAGGGCTGAACACTGAAGCTTTCTTT.

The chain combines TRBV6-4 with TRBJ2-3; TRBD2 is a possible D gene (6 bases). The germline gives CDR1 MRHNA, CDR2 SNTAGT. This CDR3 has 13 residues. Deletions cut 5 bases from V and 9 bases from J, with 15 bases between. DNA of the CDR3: TGTGCCAGCAGTTTCCGGACCGGGGGAACGCAGTATTTT. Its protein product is CASSFRTGGTQYF.

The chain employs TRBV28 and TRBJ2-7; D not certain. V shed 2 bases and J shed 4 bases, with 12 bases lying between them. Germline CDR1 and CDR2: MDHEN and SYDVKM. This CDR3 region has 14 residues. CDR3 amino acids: CASSLLPDQYEQYF. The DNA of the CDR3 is TGTGCCAGCAGTTTACTACCGGACCAATACGAGCAGTACTTC.

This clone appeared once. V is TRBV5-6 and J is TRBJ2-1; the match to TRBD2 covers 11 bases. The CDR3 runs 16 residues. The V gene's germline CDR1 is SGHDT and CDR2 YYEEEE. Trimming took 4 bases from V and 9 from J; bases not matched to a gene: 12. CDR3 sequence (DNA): TGTGCCAGCAGCAATACTCTAGCGGGAGGATCTGGTGAGCAGTTCTTC. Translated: CASSNTLAGGSGEQFF.

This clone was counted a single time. The CDR3 sequence is CASSLAWQGSQPQHF. CDR3 DNA: TGTGCCAGCAGCTTGGCATGGCAGGGGAGCCAGCCCCAGCATTTT. The J gene is TRBJ1-5, the V gene TRBV5-6; D is perhaps TRBD1 (6 bases). Between the trimmed V and J ends, which lost 0 bases and 7 bases, there was a span of 14 bases. The germline gives CDR1 SGHDT, CDR2 YYEEEE. The CDR3 has 15 residues.

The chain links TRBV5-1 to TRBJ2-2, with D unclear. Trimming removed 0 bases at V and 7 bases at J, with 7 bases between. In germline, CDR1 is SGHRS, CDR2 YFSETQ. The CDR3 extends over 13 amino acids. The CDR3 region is CASSLEFIGELFF. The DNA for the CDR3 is TGCGCCAGCAGCTTGGAGTTCATCGGGGAGCTGTTTTTT.

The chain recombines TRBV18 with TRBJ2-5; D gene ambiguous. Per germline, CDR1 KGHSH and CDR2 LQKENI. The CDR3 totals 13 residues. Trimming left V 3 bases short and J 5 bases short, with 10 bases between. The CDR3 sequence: CASSPPRPETQYF. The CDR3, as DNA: TGTGCCAGCTCACCCCCGCGGCCGGAGACCCAGTACTTC. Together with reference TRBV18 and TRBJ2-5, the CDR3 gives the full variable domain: NAGVMQNPRHLVRRRGQEARLRCSPMKGHSHVYWYRQLPEEGLKFMVYLQKENIIDESGMPKERFSAEFPKEGPSILRIQQVVRGDSAAYFCASSPPRPETQYFGPGTRLLVL.

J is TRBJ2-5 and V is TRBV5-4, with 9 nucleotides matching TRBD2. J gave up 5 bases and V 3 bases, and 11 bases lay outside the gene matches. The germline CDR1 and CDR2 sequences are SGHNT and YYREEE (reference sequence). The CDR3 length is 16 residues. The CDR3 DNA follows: TGTGCCAGCAGCTACTCCCCTAGCGGGATCGAGGAGACCCAGTACTTC. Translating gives CASSYSPSGIEETQYF.

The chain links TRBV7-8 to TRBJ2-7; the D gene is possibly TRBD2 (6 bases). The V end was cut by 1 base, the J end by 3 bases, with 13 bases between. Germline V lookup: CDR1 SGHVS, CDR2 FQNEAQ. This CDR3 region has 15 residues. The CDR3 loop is CASSLGSRRDYEQYF. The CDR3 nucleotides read TGTGCCAGCAGCTTAGGATCTCGGCGGGACTACGAGCAGTACTTC.

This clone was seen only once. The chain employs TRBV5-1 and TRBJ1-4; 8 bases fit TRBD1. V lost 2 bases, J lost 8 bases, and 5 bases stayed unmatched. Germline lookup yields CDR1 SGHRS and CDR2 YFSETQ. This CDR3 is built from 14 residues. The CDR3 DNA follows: TGCGCCAGCAGCTTAGGGACAGGCTCGGAAAAACTGTTTTTT. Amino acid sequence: CASSLGTGSEKLFF.

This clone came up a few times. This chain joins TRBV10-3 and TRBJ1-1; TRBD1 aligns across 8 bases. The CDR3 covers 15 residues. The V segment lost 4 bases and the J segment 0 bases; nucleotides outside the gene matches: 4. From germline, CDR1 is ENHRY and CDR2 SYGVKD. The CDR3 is CAISAGTGLNTEAFF. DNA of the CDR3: TGTGCCATCAGTGCGGGGACAGGATTGAACACTGAAGCTTTCTTT.